Sequencing of this TCR beta chain was carried out in a study of CD8+CD57+ T cells in acquired aplastic anemia. This CDR3 contains 15 residues. J gave up 4 bases and V 7 bases, and 11 bases lay outside the gene matches. Germline V gene lookup returns CDR1 SGHAT and CDR2 FQNNGV. It was genomic DNA that served as the template for profiling TCR beta VDJ and CDR3. TCRdb ran MiXCR on the reads and lists one entry per CDR3 protein. The sample carries about 270,000 distinct CDR3 sequences, 56% recorded once. Specimen: sorted CD4+, CD8+, or CD8+CD57+ T cells (not recorded which) from PBMCs. This TCR was sampled from a human donor with severe aplastic anemia or a healthy control (not recorded which). The chain couples TRBV11-2 to TRBJ1-2, with 8 bases lining up with TRBD1. The CDR3 bases are TGTGCCAGCACCGAGACGGACAGGGTGTCCTATGGCTACACCTTC. Amino acid sequence: CASTETDRVSYGYTF.